Listed here are 2 T cell receptor beta chains from one sample, sequenced in a study of vaccination effects on CD4 cells after COVID-19. Method: immunoSEQ multiplex PCR; TCRdb's copy keeps in-frame clones and lacks some. The table records tens of thousands of clones, nearly 75% of them present only once. Culture lasted roughly 9 days before CD4+ T cell isolation. The person's infection with SARS-CoV-2, confirmed by PCR, took place between March and December 2020. Two doses of BNT162b2 or mRNA-1273 vaccine were administered to participants. These TCRs' antigens remain unknown. The sample here was CD4+ T cells from PBMCs cultured without peptide, taken after COVID-19 vaccination. The receptors come from a human donor who had a prior SARS-CoV-2 infection.

The chain combines TRBV5-4 with TRBJ2-1, with TRBD2 matching over 8 bases. The CDR3 runs 17 residues. V was pared by 3 bases and J by 7 bases, with 15 bases of the junction left unmatched. CDR1 and CDR2 (germline): SGHNT, YYREEE (reference sequence). CDR3 nucleotides: TGTGCCAGCAGCTCATGGGGACTAGGGGGGGTGGTGAATGAGCAGTTCTTC. This gives the protein CASSSWGLGGVVNEQFF.

The chain links TRBV28 to TRBJ2-5; D is ambiguous. Germline CDR1 is MDHEN and CDR2 is SYDVKM. V was trimmed by 7 bases and J by 2 bases, leaving 11 bases between them. The CDR3 covers 13 residues. CDR3 DNA sequence: TGTGCCAGCAATTCGTTACTACAAGAGACCCAGTACTTC. Its translation: CASNSLLQETQYF.